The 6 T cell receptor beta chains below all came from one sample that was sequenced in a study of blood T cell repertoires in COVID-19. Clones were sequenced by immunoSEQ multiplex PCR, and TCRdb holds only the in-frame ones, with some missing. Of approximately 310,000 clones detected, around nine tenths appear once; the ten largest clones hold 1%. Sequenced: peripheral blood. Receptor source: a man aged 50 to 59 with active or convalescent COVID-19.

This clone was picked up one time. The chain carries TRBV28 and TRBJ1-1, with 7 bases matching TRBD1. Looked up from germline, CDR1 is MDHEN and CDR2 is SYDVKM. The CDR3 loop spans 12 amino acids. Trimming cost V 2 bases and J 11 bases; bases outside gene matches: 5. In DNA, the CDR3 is TGTGCCAGCAGTTTACACGGCAGGGGGGCTTTCTTT. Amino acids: CASSLHGRGAFF.

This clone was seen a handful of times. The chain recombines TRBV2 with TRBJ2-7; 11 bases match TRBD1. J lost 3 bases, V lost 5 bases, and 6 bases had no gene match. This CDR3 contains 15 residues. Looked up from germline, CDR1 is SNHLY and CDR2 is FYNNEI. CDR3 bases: TGTGCCAGCAGTCCTCTAGGGACAGGGGGCTACGAGCAGTACTTC. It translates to CASSPLGTGGYEQYF.

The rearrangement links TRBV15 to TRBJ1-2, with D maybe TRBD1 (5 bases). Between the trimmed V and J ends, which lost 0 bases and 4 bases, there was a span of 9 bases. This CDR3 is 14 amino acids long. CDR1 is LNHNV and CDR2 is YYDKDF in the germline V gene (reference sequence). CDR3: CATSRDPDSYGYTF. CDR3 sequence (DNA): TGTGCCACCAGCAGAGACCCCGACAGCTATGGCTACACCTTC.

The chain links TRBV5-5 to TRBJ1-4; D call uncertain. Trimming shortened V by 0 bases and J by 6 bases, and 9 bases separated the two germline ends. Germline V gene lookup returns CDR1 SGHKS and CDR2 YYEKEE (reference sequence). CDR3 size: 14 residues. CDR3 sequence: CASSLVFAYEKLFF. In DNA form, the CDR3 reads TGTGCCAGCAGCTTGGTATTCGCGTATGAAAAACTGTTTTTT.

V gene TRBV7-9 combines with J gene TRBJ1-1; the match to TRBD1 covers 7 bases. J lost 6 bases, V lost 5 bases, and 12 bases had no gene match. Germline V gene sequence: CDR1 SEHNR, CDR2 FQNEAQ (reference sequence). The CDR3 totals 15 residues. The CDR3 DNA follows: TGTGCCAGCAGCCAACAGGGTGGCCAGGGGGCTGAAGCTTTCTTT. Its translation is CASSQQGGQGAEAFF.

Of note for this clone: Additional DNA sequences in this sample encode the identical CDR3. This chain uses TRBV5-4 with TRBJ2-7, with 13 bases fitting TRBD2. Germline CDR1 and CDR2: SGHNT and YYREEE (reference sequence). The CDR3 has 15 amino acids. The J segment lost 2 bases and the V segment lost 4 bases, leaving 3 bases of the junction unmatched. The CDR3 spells CASSVGTSGTYEQYF. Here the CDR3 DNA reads TGTGCCAGCAGCGTCGGGACTAGCGGGACCTACGAGCAGTACTTC.